The clone carrying this TCR beta chain was detected only a few times. The record originates from a study of regulatory T cells in long-lasting Graves disease. Time point reported: newly diagnosed GD, antithyroid drugs for less than 3 months. Following extraction of RNA from PBMCs, that RNA was used to make the TCR library. In building TCR beta libraries, iRepertoire HTBI primers were used together with Arm-PCR of CDR3 regions. TCRdb re-analysed the multiplex PCR reads in MiXCR, keeping a single row per CDR3 protein. The sample carries 400,000 to 450,000 distinct CDR3 sequences, roughly 17% recorded once. This same sample was also part of a study on T cells in Graves' hyperthyroidism and ophthalmopathy. From that report: The primer set for the first-round RT-PCR of the TCR CDR3 was HTBI.

Here the sequenced sample was peripheral blood mononuclear cells (PBMCs), taken at new diagnosis, from a patient treated with antithyroid drugs. This clonotype was sampled from a woman in her twenties or thirties with Graves disease.

Here the CDR3 DNA reads TGCAGTGCTAGTATACAGTCCAGGGGTGGCTACACCTTC. It specifies CSASIQSRGGYTF. This chain links TRBV20-1 with TRBJ1-2; D possibly corresponds to TRBD1 (6 bases). The V and J ends lost 3 bases and 7 bases respectively, with 15 bases between them. The CDR3 is made up of 13 amino acids. CDR1 is DFQATT, CDR2 SNEGSKA, per germline (reference sequence).